The sample holds a few counts of the clone carrying this T cell receptor (beta chain). Its antigen remains unidentified. Hyperthyroidism patients were newly diagnosed, had disease duration under 2 months, and were aged 18 to 65 years. PBMCs were derived from roughly 9.6 ml fresh peripheral blood. This entry is derived from a study of T cells in Graves' hyperthyroidism and ophthalmopathy. CDR3 size: 12 residues. Between the trimmed V and J ends, which lost 1 base and 6 bases, there was a span of 6 bases. Looked up from germline, CDR1 is LGHDT and CDR2 is YNNKEL (reference sequence). TCR beta CDR3 regions were amplified from RNA. The primer set for the first-round RT-PCR of the TCR CDR3 was HTBI. Each CDR3 protein is one row after TCRdb ran MiXCR on the multiplex PCR reads. The sample lists around 200,000 distinct CDR3 sequences; about a sixth were seen once. Findings of the study overall: Blood also contained most expanded thyroid clonotypes above 0.001.

The sequence was collected from a woman in her forties or fifties with Graves' hyperthyroidism. The chain has TRBV3-1 and TRBJ1-1; no firm D call. The sequencing sample was made of blood. The CDR3 loop is CASSQVGAEAFF. The CDR3, as DNA: TGTGCCAGCAGCCAAGTAGGCGCTGAAGCTTTCTTT.